Included here is one TCR beta chain sequence, with context. Its target is unknown. V lost 1 base to trimming and J lost 1 base; unmatched junction nucleotides: 16. Germline CDR1 MRHNA, CDR2 SNTAGT. This CDR3 spans 21 amino acids. This entry belongs to a study of OX40 agonist ivuxolimab in advanced cancers. Turning to the study itself: Averaging about 60 years in age, with a range of roughly 23 to 80, the cohort was more than 75% male. The study, taken as a whole, reports: Clonal expansion was seen in CD4+ and CD8+ blood T cells by week 6 at 0.1 to 3.0 mg/kg. The specificity for antigen of the expanded peripheral T cells was not determined.

A history of autoimmune disease or systemic immunosuppression excluded patients. Using immunoSEQ multiplex PCR, the repertoire was profiled, and TCRdb retains in-frame clones only, with some absent. Of approximately 48,000 clones in the sample, 85% to 90% were seen once. This sequence originates from an adult with an advanced solid tumor such as melanoma, head and neck, liver or kidney cancer. The V gene is TRBV6-4, the J gene TRBJ2-4; 10 bases match TRBD2. The sample consisted of CD4+ or CD8+ T cells sorted from blood, taken in a trial of the OX40 agonist ivuxolimab. The CDR3 DNA reads TGTGCCAGCAGTGACTTCACGCACAGGGAGCGGGGACTAGCGGCCAAAAACATTCAGTACTTC. Translated: CASSDFTHRERGLAAKNIQYF.